These 9 T cell receptor beta chains originate from one sample sequenced in a study of blood T cell repertoires in COVID-19. Using immunoSEQ multiplex PCR, the repertoire was profiled, and TCRdb retains in-frame clones only, with some absent. The data show roughly 76,000 clones, around nine tenths seen once. Sequencing was performed on peripheral blood. Every receptor here comes from a man in his forties or fifties with acute or convalescent COVID-19.

The chain combines TRBV28 with TRBJ1-6, with 8 positions matching TRBD1. Unmatched junction bases numbered 11, after V lost 6 bases and J lost 10 bases. The CDR3 sequence is 15 residues long. Germline V gives CDR1 MDHEN, CDR2 SYDVKM. The DNA for the CDR3 is TGTGCCAGCAGAAAAGGACAGGGAATAGGATCACCCCTCCACTTT. Amino acid sequence: CASRKGQGIGSPLHF.

This clone was counted once. The chain carries TRBV5-4 and TRBJ2-7; maybe TRBD1 (6 bases). Germline V lookup: CDR1 SGHNT, CDR2 YYREEE (reference sequence). Trimming stripped 5 bases from V and 2 bases from J, with 11 bases between. This CDR3 is 13 amino acids long. CDR3 amino acids: CASSLTGTYEQYF. For the CDR3, the DNA is TGTGCCAGCAGTCTGACAGGTACCTACGAGCAGTACTTC.

The rearrangement joins TRBV5-1 to TRBJ1-6; 9 bases match TRBD1. With V trimmed by 2 bases and J by 7 bases, 4 bases remained unmatched. From germline, CDR1 is SGHRS and CDR2 YFSETQ. This CDR3 region has 15 residues. The CDR3 region has the DNA TGCGCCAGCAGCTTCGGGACAGGGAACAATTCACCCCTCCACTTT. Its translation: CASSFGTGNNSPLHF.

V is TRBV19 and J is TRBJ2-1; 13 bases line up with TRBD2. The CDR3 has 15 residues. CDR1 LNHDA and CDR2 SQIVND come from the germline V gene (reference sequence). V shed 6 bases and J 5 bases; nucleotides not matched to a gene: 4. The CDR3: CASRAGTSGNNEQFF. CDR3 nucleotides: TGTGCCAGTAGGGCCGGGACTAGCGGGAACAATGAGCAGTTCTTC.

The V gene is TRBV24-1, the J gene TRBJ1-2, with D possibly matching TRBD1 (5 bases). With 9 bases removed from V and 0 bases from J, the gap between germline ends came to 37 bases. The CDR3 is made up of 22 amino acids. The germline CDR1 and CDR2 sequences are KGHDR and SFDVKD. This CDR3 is CATLGVGARGVAPRKTNYGYTF. The CDR3, as DNA: TGTGCCACCCTCGGGGTCGGTGCACGGGGGGTTGCCCCCAGGAAAACTAACTATGGCTACACCTTC.

This chain links TRBV30 with TRBJ2-7, with 7 bases identical to TRBD1. From germline, CDR1 is GTSNPN and CDR2 SVGIG (reference sequence). The CDR3 consists of 12 residues. With 3 bases clipped from V and 6 bases from J, the junction kept 5 bases outside the gene matches. CDR3 amino acids: CAWSRDRREQYF. CDR3 nucleotide sequence: TGTGCCTGGAGCCGGGACAGACGCGAGCAGTACTTC.

In its sample, this clone was seen once. This rearrangement joins TRBV5-1 to TRBJ2-3; 8 bases map to TRBD2. There are 20 residues in the CDR3. From germline, CDR1 is SGHRS and CDR2 YFSETQ. The J segment lost 4 bases and the V segment lost 0 bases, leaving 19 bases of the junction unmatched. The CDR3 coding sequence is TGCGCCAGCAGCTTGGCCTCTCCCGTAGGACTAGCAGGTCAGTCAGATACGCAGTATTTT. It codes for CASSLASPVGLAGQSDTQYF.

Worth noting for this clone: Other DNA sequences from this sample encode an identical CDR3 as well. V gene TRBV18 combines with J gene TRBJ1-5, with no clear D. Germline lookup yields CDR1 KGHSH and CDR2 LQKENI. The V gene lost 2 bases and the J gene lost 4 bases, with 9 bases spanning the gap. This CDR3 region has 14 residues. The CDR3 loop reads CASSPAGGNQPQHF. CDR3 nucleotide sequence: TGTGCCAGCTCACCAGCCGGAGGAAATCAGCCCCAGCATTTT.

The rearrangement joins TRBV7-3 to TRBJ1-6; D remains ambiguous. V was cut by 2 bases and J by 0 bases, with 8 bases left in between. The CDR3 covers 16 residues. The germline gives CDR1 SGHTA, CDR2 FQGTGA. For the CDR3, the DNA is TGTGCCAGCAGCTTAGAGCCGTACTCCTATAATTCACCCCTCCACTTT. It encodes CASSLEPYSYNSPLHF.